This passage covers 11 T cell receptor beta chains from one sample sequenced in a study of T-cell reconstitution after alpha-beta-depleted transplantation in children. Preparation of the TCRbeta library was carried out with unique molecular identifiers. TCRdb re-called the PCR reads with MiXCR, one entry per CDR3 protein. The sample includes around 700,000 distinct CDR3 sequences, around 12% of them seen just once. The input for sequencing was PBMCs, taken before TCRalphabeta/CD19-depleted stem cell transplant. Every receptor here comes from a girl between 2 and 10 years old with congenital amegakaryocytic thrombocytopenia, due to receive a stem cell transplant.

With regard to this clonotype: One end of the junction is discordant with germline, which a read error may explain. The gene calls are TRBV3-1 and TRBJ2-6; D remains ambiguous. The CDR3 length is 15 residues. Germline CDR1 and CDR2: LGHDT and YNNKEL (reference sequence). The CDR3 DNA follows: TGTGCCACCAGCCAATACGGCCCTGGGGCCAACGTCCTGACTTTC. Amino acids: CATSQYGPGANVLTF. The variable domain in full, completed from reference TRBV3-1 and TRBJ2-6, reads DTAVSQTPKYLVTQMGNDKSIKCEQNLGHDTMYWYKQDSKKFLKIMFSYNNKELIINETVPNRFSPKSPDKAHLNLHINSLELGDSAVYFCATSQYGPGANVLTFGAGSRLTVL.

This clonotype appeared many times. V and J are TRBV9 and TRBJ1-1; D is uncertain. The CDR3 length is 13 residues. Between the trimmed V and J ends, which lost 4 bases and 4 bases, there was a span of 11 bases. Looked up from germline, CDR1 is SGDLS and CDR2 is YYNGEE. This CDR3 is CASSPNTVTEAFF. For the CDR3, the DNA is TGTGCCAGCAGCCCGAACACAGTCACTGAAGCTTTCTTT. Drawing the rest from reference TRBV9 and TRBJ1-1, the complete variable domain is DSGVTQTPKHLITATGQRVTLRCSPRSGDLSVYWYQQSLDQGLQFLIQYYNGEERAKGNILERFSAQQFPDLHSELNLSSLELGDSALYFCASSPNTVTEAFFGQGTRLTVV.

This clonotype was seen a handful of times. The chain employs TRBV12-3 or TRBV12-4 and TRBJ2-1, with 10 bases matching TRBD2. V was clipped by 6 bases and J by 4 bases; unmatched bases: 6. This CDR3 comprises 15 residues. The CDR3 loop is CASSRTSGQYNEQFF. In DNA form, the CDR3 reads TGTGCCAGCAGCCGGACTAGCGGACAATACAATGAGCAGTTCTTC.

The V gene is TRBV7-9, the J gene TRBJ2-5; 15 bases align to TRBD2. This CDR3 region has 16 residues. V shed 4 bases, J shed 4 bases, and the junction held 4 bases outside the gene matches. Germline assignment: CDR1 SEHNR and CDR2 FQNEAQ (reference sequence). The CDR3 loop is CASSSLGLAGGETQYF. CDR3 bases: TGTGCCAGCAGCTCACTGGGACTAGCGGGAGGAGAGACCCAGTACTTC.

This clonotype was observed a handful of times. J is TRBJ2-7 and V is TRBV5-1, with 13 nucleotides matching TRBD2. The CDR3 loop spans 15 amino acids. Germline lookup yields CDR1 SGHRS and CDR2 YFSETQ. V gave up 4 bases and J gave up 6 bases; unmatched junction bases: 7. The CDR3: CASSEGLAGRIEQYF. The CDR3 DNA reads TGCGCCAGCAGCGAGGGACTAGCGGGACGGATCGAGCAGTACTTC.

This clonotype was recorded a few times. The rearrangement links TRBV3-1 to TRBJ2-2; D not resolved. In germline, CDR1 is LGHDT, CDR2 YNNKEL (reference sequence). This CDR3 has 13 residues. V was shortened by 4 bases and J by 7 bases, with 10 bases between the two germline ends. The DNA of the CDR3 is TGTGCCAGCAGCCCCTATTGGAGCGGGGAGCTGTTTTTT. The encoded protein is CASSPYWSGELFF.

This clonotype has ten or more counts. The chain has TRBV20-1 and TRBJ2-7; 9 bases fit TRBD1. The CDR3 consists of 14 residues. Germline values: CDR1 DFQATT, CDR2 SNEGSKA (reference sequence). The J segment lost 3 bases and the V segment lost 6 bases, leaving 9 bases of the junction unmatched. CDR3 region: CSAGGDRVDYEQYF. DNA of the CDR3: TGCAGTGCCGGTGGGGACAGGGTGGACTACGAGCAGTACTTC.

This clonotype was seen ten or more times. This rearrangement joins TRBV7-2 to TRBJ2-5; a possible D gene is TRBD1 (6 bases). Germline loops: CDR1 SGHTA, CDR2 FQGNSA. CDR3 length: 14 residues. V lost 5 bases, J lost 3 bases, and 13 bases lay in between. Written as DNA, the CDR3 is TGTGCCAGCAGCAGATCTGCAGGGGAAGAGACCCAGTACTTC. The encoded protein is CASSRSAGEETQYF.

This clonotype has a handful of counts. The rearrangement links TRBV3-1 to TRBJ2-5; no definite D call. Trimming removed 4 bases at V and 4 bases at J, with 13 bases between. Germline V gives CDR1 LGHDT, CDR2 YNNKEL (reference sequence). The CDR3 spans 14 residues. The CDR3 sequence: CASSPVAGGETQYF. The DNA for the CDR3 is TGTGCCAGCAGCCCTGTAGCTGGTGGAGAGACCCAGTACTTC.

Concerning this clonotype itself: This may be a read error: a much more frequent sequence differs by one nucleotide. This CDR3 reads CASWTSRELGELFF. The CDR3 coding sequence is TGCGCCAGCTGGACCTCCCGGGAGTTGGGGGAGCTGTTTTTT. The chain couples TRBV10-2 to TRBJ2-2, with D perhaps matching TRBD2 (6 bases). The CDR3 totals 14 residues. Germline V gene lookup returns CDR1 WSHSY and CDR2 SAAADI. Trimming removed 8 bases at V and 8 bases at J, with 18 bases between.

This clonotype was counted many times. The chain has TRBV29-1 and TRBJ2-1; 9 bases match TRBD1. CDR1 is SQVTM, CDR2 ANQGSEA, per germline. The CDR3 contains 14 residues. The V and J ends lost 3 bases and 4 bases, in that order; junction bases with no gene match: 4. The CDR3 reads CSVDPGQGYNEQFF. The CDR3 DNA reads TGCAGCGTTGACCCGGGACAGGGTTACAATGAGCAGTTCTTC.